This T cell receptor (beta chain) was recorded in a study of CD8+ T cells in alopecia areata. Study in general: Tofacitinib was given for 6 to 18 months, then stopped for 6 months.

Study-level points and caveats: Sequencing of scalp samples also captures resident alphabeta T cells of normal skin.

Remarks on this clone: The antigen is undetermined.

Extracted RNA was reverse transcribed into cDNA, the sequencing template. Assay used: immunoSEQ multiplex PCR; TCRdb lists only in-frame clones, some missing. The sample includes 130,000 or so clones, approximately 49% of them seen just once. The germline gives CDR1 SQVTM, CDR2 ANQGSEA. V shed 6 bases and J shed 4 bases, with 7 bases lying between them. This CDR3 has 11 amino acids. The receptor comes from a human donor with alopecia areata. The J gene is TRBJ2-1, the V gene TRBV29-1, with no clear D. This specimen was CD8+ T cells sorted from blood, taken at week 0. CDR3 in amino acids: CSVPIYNEQFF. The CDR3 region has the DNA TGCAGCGTCCCTATTTACAATGAGCAGTTCTTC.